These 7 T cell receptor beta chains were all obtained from the same sample, sequenced in a study of blood T cell repertoires in COVID-19. Profiled with immunoSEQ multiplex PCR; TCRdb holds only in-frame clones, not every one. The data contain under 200,000 clones, roughly 90% of them singletons. The sequenced sample was peripheral blood. The receptors shown here come from a man aged 18-30 years with active or convalescent COVID-19.

This clone occurred once. The genes are TRBV6-2 or TRBV6-3 and TRBJ1-5, with TRBD1 as a possible D gene (6 bases). V shed 5 bases and J shed 3 bases, with 11 bases lying between them. Germline values: CDR1 MNHEY, CDR2 SVGEGT. The CDR3 runs 14 residues. CDR3 residues: CASSKQGDNQPQHF. DNA for the CDR3: TGTGCCAGCAGTAAACAGGGTGACAATCAGCCCCAGCATTTT.

The rearrangement joins TRBV19 to TRBJ1-5, with D hard to call. Trimming cost V 6 bases and J 0 bases, with 12 bases left between them. Germline-derived CDR1 and CDR2 are LNHDA and SQIVND (reference sequence). This CDR3 region has 15 residues. The CDR3 sequence: CASRSSQNSNQPQHF. In DNA, the CDR3 is TGTGCCAGTAGATCCTCCCAGAATAGCAATCAGCCCCAGCATTTT.

This clone was observed once. The chain combines TRBV5-4 with TRBJ2-1; 8 nucleotides match TRBD2. There are 16 residues in the CDR3. CDR1 is SGHNT and CDR2 is YYREEE in the germline V gene (reference sequence). The J segment lost 5 bases and the V segment lost 1 base, leaving 8 bases of the junction unmatched. CDR3: CASSLSSGLGNNEQFF. DNA of the CDR3: TGTGCCAGCAGCTTGTCTAGCGGGCTGGGGAACAATGAGCAGTTCTTC.

V gene TRBV24-1 combines with J gene TRBJ2-3; TRBD1 aligns across 11 bases. The CDR3 loop spans 19 amino acids. The trim removed 4 bases at V and 3 bases at J, leaving 14 bases unmatched. Looked up from germline, CDR1 is KGHDR and CDR2 is SFDVKD. The CDR3 reads CATSDDFAVGQGGTDTQYF. As DNA, the CDR3 is TGTGCCACCAGTGACGATTTCGCAGTGGGACAGGGGGGAACAGATACGCAGTATTTT.

The chain joins TRBV10-3 to TRBJ2-3; 13 bases map to TRBD2. Per the germline V gene, CDR1 is ENHRY and CDR2 is SYGVKD. This CDR3 comprises 18 residues. Germline trimming cut 2 bases from V and 5 bases from J; bases unmatched to any gene: 10. As DNA, the CDR3 is TGTGCCATCAGTGAGCCGGGACTAGCGGGGCCCCTTGGAGATACGCAGTATTTT. This codes for CAISEPGLAGPLGDTQYF.

Only a few counts were recorded for this clone. The chain carries TRBV5-1 and TRBJ1-2; a possible D gene is TRBD1 (6 bases). The CDR3 covers 15 residues. V lost 4 bases, J lost 4 bases, and 17 bases lay in between. Germline values: CDR1 SGHRS, CDR2 YFSETQ. In DNA form, the CDR3 reads TGCGCCAGCAGCCTGGACTCCGGGACACCCTATGGCTACACCTTC. Protein sequence: CASSLDSGTPYGYTF.

The V call is TRBV10-3, the J call TRBJ2-7; the D gene is possibly TRBD2 (5 bases). CDR1 ENHRY and CDR2 SYGVKD come from the germline V gene. The germline V and J ends were trimmed by 10 bases and 2 bases, with 15 bases remaining between them. CDR3 size: 13 residues. The CDR3 here is CATGDRTTYEQYF. The CDR3 DNA is TGTGCCACCGGGGATCGGACCACCTACGAGCAGTACTTC.